The rows below give T cell receptor beta chains drawn from one sample of a study of cytomegalovirus exposure and HLA in healthy donors. Assay used: immunoSEQ multiplex PCR; TCRdb lists only in-frame clones, some missing. The data contain 65,000 to 85,000 clones, more than 75% of them singletons. Material for sequencing was PBMCs. The receptor source for this set is a male donor in good health and CMV-seropositive. Each CDR3 is given with its conserved first and last residue. D genes are given only for firm matches. The size of a clone is reported for some rows only, either as once, few or many, or as a class for expanded clones.

>few|TRBV7-2|.|TRBJ2-7
CASSLLGGAGDYEQYF
TGTGCCAGCAGCTTACTTGGGGGGGCAGGAGACTACGAGCAGTACTTC
>.|TRBV4-1|TRBD2|TRBJ2-2
CASSRREGLATGELFF
TGCGCCAGCAGCCGTAGAGAGGGACTAGCGACCGGGGAGCTGTTTTTT
>.|TRBV29-1|.|TRBJ1-2
CSVEGVRDTDYGYTF
TGCAGCGTTGAAGGAGTTCGGGACACAGACTATGGCTACACCTTC
>.|TRBV18|TRBD2|TRBJ2-1
CASSPTSDYNEQFF
TGTGCCAGCTCCCCGACTAGCGACTACAATGAGCAGTTCTTC
>few|TRBV6-5|TRBD2|TRBJ2-3
CASSPGGNTDTQYF
TGTGCCAGCAGCCCGGGAGGGAACACAGATACGCAGTATTTT
>few|TRBV6-4|.|TRBJ2-2
CASSDSAPGELFF
TGTGCCAGCAGTGACTCGGCCCCCGGGGAGCTGTTTTTT
>.|TRBV7-9|TRBD1|TRBJ2-5
CSSGSYRGAYQETQYF
TGTTCCAGCGGCTCGTACAGGGGGGCCTACCAAGAGACCCAGTACTTC
>.|TRBV7-2|TRBD1|TRBJ1-2
CASSPRQGAQANYGYTF
TGTGCCAGCAGCCCAAGACAGGGCGCACAAGCTAACTATGGCTACACCTTC
>.|TRBV5-1|TRBD2|TRBJ2-7
CASSLASGSGYEQYF
TGCGCCAGCAGCCTAGCTAGCGGGAGTGGGTACGAGCAGTACTTC
>.|TRBV4-2|TRBD2|TRBJ2-5
CASSQALAEGRETQYF
TGTGCCAGCAGCCAGGCACTAGCGGAGGGGCGAGAGACCCAGTACTTC
>.|TRBV2|.|TRBJ1-5
CASSYYSNQPQHF
TGTGCCAGCAGTTATTATAGCAATCAGCCCCAGCATTTT
>.|TRBV9|.|TRBJ2-2
CASSPEVARIGELFF
TGTGCCAGCAGCCCGGAGGTGGCTAGGATCGGGGAGCTGTTTTTT
>.|TRBV29-1|.|TRBJ1-2
CSVDQIAGTYGYTF
TGCAGCGTTGACCAAATCGCGGGGACTTATGGCTACACCTTC
>.|TRBV14|TRBD1|TRBJ2-7
CASSPGQGRYEQYF
TGTGCCAGCTCGCCGGGACAGGGCAGGTACGAGCAGTACTTC
>.|TRBV5-1|.|TRBJ2-7
CASSKERTRSYEQYF
TGCGCCAGCAGCAAGGAGCGGACCCGCTCCTACGAGCAGTACTTC
>.|TRBV4-2|TRBD2|TRBJ2-1
CASRTSGIHNEQFF
TGTGCCAGCAGGACTAGCGGGATCCACAATGAGCAGTTCTTC
>.|TRBV6-1|TRBD1|TRBJ1-1
CASRVRGLGTEAFF
TGTGCCAGCAGGGTAAGGGGGCTGGGAACTGAAGCTTTCTTT
>.|TRBV7-9|TRBD2|TRBJ2-5
CASSSLLAGVVDPQYF
TGTGCCAGCAGCTCTTTACTAGCGGGAGTGGTAGATCCCCAGTACTTC
>.|TRBV18|TRBD1|TRBJ1-1
CASSLPGQANTEAFF
TGTGCCAGCTCACTGCCGGGACAGGCGAACACTGAAGCTTTCTTT
>.|TRBV27|.|TRBJ2-1
CASSWRVSSYNEQFF
TGTGCCAGCAGTTGGAGGGTTTCCTCCTACAATGAGCAGTTCTTC
>.|TRBV6-5|TRBD2|TRBJ2-7
CASSTSSGIRQYF
TGTGCCAGCAGTACCTCTAGCGGGATACGGCAGTACTTC
>.|TRBV27|.|TRBJ2-1
CASSPPAYNEQFF
TGTGCCAGCAGTCCCCCGGCCTACAATGAGCAGTTCTTC
>.|TRBV6-5|TRBD1|TRBJ2-7
CASSYGGQGDYEQYF
TGTGCCAGCAGTTACGGGGGACAGGGAGACTACGAGCAGTACTTC
>once|TRBV5-6|TRBD2|TRBJ2-7
CASSAASGGYEQYF
TGTGCCAGCAGCGCCGCTAGCGGGGGGTACGAGCAGTACTTC
>.|TRBV6-6|.|TRBJ1-1
CASGANTEAFF
TGTGCCAGCGGGGCGAACACTGAAGCTTTCTTT
>.|TRBV18|.|TRBJ2-7
CASSPVQVGYEQYF
TGTGCCAGCTCACCAGTACAGGTGGGCTACGAGCAGTACTTC
>.|TRBV6-5|TRBD1|TRBJ1-6
CASSQLGDSPLHF
TGTGCCAGCAGTCAACTGGGGGACAGTCCCCTCCACTTT
>.|TRBV21-1|.|TRBJ1-1
CASSRWDRDCTEAFF
TGTGCCAGCAGCCGATGGGACAGGGATTGCACTGAAGCTTTCTTT
>.|TRBV23-1|.|TRBJ2-2
CASSQSKSQRWNDRGAVF
TGCGCCAGCAGTCAGTCGAAAAGTCAGCGTTGGAACGACCGGGGAGCTGTTTTT
>.|TRBV19|TRBD1|TRBJ2-7
CASSKGTVSVVEQYF
TGTGCCAGTAGTAAAGGGACAGTGAGTGTTGTCGAGCAGTACTTC
>.|TRBV9|TRBD2|TRBJ2-1
CASSVAQQTSGGEQFF
TGTGCCAGCAGCGTAGCCCAGCAGACCAGCGGGGGTGAGCAGTTCTTC
>.|TRBV16|.|TRBJ1-1
CASSQSRGGTEAFF
TGTGCCAGCAGCCAATCGCGGGGTGGCACTGAAGCTTTCTTT
>.|TRBV19|TRBD1|TRBJ2-5
CASSPDRGRRETQYF
TGTGCCAGTAGTCCGGACAGGGGGCGGCGGGAGACCCAGTACTTC
>.|TRBV30|TRBD2|TRBJ2-4
CAWSGMEGGPAPKNIQYF
TGTGCCTGGAGTGGAATGGAGGGAGGGCCCGCTCCCAAAAACATTCAGTACTTC
>.|TRBV27|.|TRBJ2-3
CASSFGQATDTQYF
TGTGCCAGCAGTTTTGGTCAGGCTACAGATACGCAGTATTTT
>once|TRBV15|.|TRBJ1-4
CATSRDLGGTNEKLFF
TGTGCCACCAGCAGAGATCTCGGGGGGACTAATGAAAAACTGTTTTTT
>few|TRBV5-1|.|TRBJ2-7
CASSYEGGTYEQYF
TGCGCCAGCAGCTACGAAGGGGGTACCTACGAGCAGTACTTC
>.|TRBV11-2|TRBD2|TRBJ2-3
CASTTDLSGSPDTQYF
TGTGCCAGCACCACGGATCTAAGCGGGAGCCCAGATACGCAGTATTTT
>.|TRBV4-1|TRBD2|TRBJ2-1
CASSQGASGGAGDEQFF
TGCGCCAGCAGCCAGGGGGCTAGCGGGGGGGCCGGTGATGAGCAGTTCTTC
>.|TRBV6-4|.|TRBJ1-2
CASSDSFQGYGYTF
TGTGCCAGCAGTGACTCTTTCCAGGGGTATGGCTACACCTTC
>once|TRBV11-3|.|TRBJ2-7
CASSQGLSGEQYF
TGTGCCAGCAGCCAAGGACTATCCGGCGAGCAGTACTTC
>.|TRBV19|.|TRBJ2-7
CASSLGQSYEQYF
TGTGCCAGTAGTCTCGGACAGTCCTACGAGCAGTACTTC
>.|TRBV2|TRBD1|TRBJ2-1
CASRPGTGTYNEQFF
TGTGCCAGCAGACCTGGGACAGGAACCTACAATGAGCAGTTCTTC
>.|TRBV10-3|.|TRBJ1-5
CAIRGGNSNQPQHF
TGTGCCATCAGAGGCGGAAATAGCAATCAGCCCCAGCATTTT
>.|TRBV2|TRBD1|TRBJ1-4
CASSEVAGTGREKLFF
TGTGCCAGCAGTGAGGTAGCCGGGACAGGACGAGAAAAACTGTTTTTT
>.|TRBV5-1|.|TRBJ2-1
CASSPPPSSSYNEQFF
TGCGCCAGCAGCCCCCCCCCGTCCAGCTCCTACAATGAGCAGTTCTTC
>few|TRBV27|TRBD1|TRBJ2-7
CASRGGPEQYF
TGTGCCAGCAGAGGGGGCCCCGAGCAGTACTTC
>.|TRBV7-8|.|TRBJ1-5
CASSSLLKTVYSNQPQHF
TGTGCCAGCAGCTCACTTTTAAAGACAGTCTATAGCAATCAGCCCCAGCATTTT
>.|TRBV5-1|.|TRBJ1-1
CASSPDRGTRSEAFF
TGCGCCAGCAGCCCCGACCGCGGGACCAGGTCTGAAGCTTTCTTT
>.|TRBV6-5|.|TRBJ2-5
CASSQGETQYF
TGTGCCAGCAGCCAGGGGGAGACCCAGTACTTC
>.|TRBV19|TRBD2|TRBJ2-3
CASSMGLAGAGDTQYF
TGTGCCAGTAGTATGGGACTAGCGGGAGCGGGAGATACGCAGTATTTT
>.|TRBV27|.|TRBJ1-5
CASSLYPPVSTVYSNQPQHF
TGTGCCAGCAGTTTATACCCCCCCGTCTCGACAGTCTATAGCAATCAGCCCCAGCATTTT
>.|TRBV5-6|.|TRBJ2-5
CASSFGLSGLQETQYF
TGTGCCAGCAGCTTCGGGCTCAGCGGGCTCCAAGAGACCCAGTACTTC